The clone carrying this TCR beta chain was observed a handful of times. Its antigen is unknown. Unique molecular identifiers were present in the TCR beta cDNA libraries. Each batch of roughly 1 to 10 million T cells produced hundreds of thousands of cDNA molecules. TCRdb recomputed calls from the PCR reads with MiXCR, one row per CDR3 protein. The sample lists fewer than 850,000 distinct CDR3 sequences, 25% to 30% occurring once. The CDR3 is 15 residues long. From germline, CDR1 is KGHDR and CDR2 SFDVKD. The V and J ends lost 6 bases and 2 bases, in that order; junction bases with no gene match: 5. The record originates from a study of post-analysis software for immune sequencing data. As for the study in general: Progressive-relapsing, secondary progressive and relapsing-remitting multiple sclerosis were among the disease courses included. General observations from the study: Normalized Chao1 diversity was significantly lower in multiple sclerosis patients than in controls. Same-batch preparations were strongly co-clustered by F measure. The five TRBV segments detected at higher frequency in patients than in controls included TRBV5-6, TRBV5-1 and TRBV20-1.

Sequences were obtained from blood. The V gene is TRBV24-1, the J gene TRBJ2-1, with 8 bases fitting TRBD2. The TCR sequence derives from a girl under 18 with multiple sclerosis. In nucleotides, the CDR3 is TGTGCCACCAGTCTGACTAGCGCGGCCTACAATGAGCAGTTCTTC. It yields the protein CATSLTSAAYNEQFF.